The 11 T cell receptor beta chains reported below all come from one sample, sequenced in a study of blood T cell repertoires in COVID-19. Profiled with immunoSEQ multiplex PCR; TCRdb holds only in-frame clones, not every one. The sample includes about 190,000 clones, approximately 90% of them seen just once. Sequenced input: peripheral blood. The receptor source for this set is a man aged 70 or older with active or convalescent COVID-19.

V usage is TRBV6-2 or TRBV6-3 and J usage is TRBJ1-3; 7 positions agree with TRBD1. The CDR3 loop spans 15 amino acids. Trimming took 0 bases from V and 4 from J; bases not matched to a gene: 3. CDR1 and CDR2 (germline): MNHEY, SVGEGT. CDR3 loop: CASSYSRTGGNTIYF. DNA of the CDR3: TGTGCCAGCAGTTACTCTCGGACAGGAGGAAACACCATATATTTT.

With regard to this clone: The same CDR3 can be traced to other DNA sequences in this sample. This sequence joins TRBV6-1 and TRBJ2-7, with TRBD2 identical over 7 bases. Germline-derived CDR1 and CDR2 are MNHNS and SASEGT. V lost 2 bases to trimming and J lost 3 bases; unmatched junction nucleotides: 7. The CDR3 totals 15 residues. The CDR3 region is CASSESWAGVYEQYF. CDR3 nucleotide sequence: TGTGCCAGCAGTGAATCTTGGGCGGGGGTCTACGAGCAGTACTTC.

The genes are TRBV4-1 and TRBJ1-1; a weak D match, TRBD1 (6 bases). CDR1 is MGHRA and CDR2 is YSYEKL in the germline V gene. The CDR3 spans 14 residues. V lost 4 bases and J 4 bases, leaving 13 bases between the germline ends. The CDR3 protein is CASSRQVGSTEAFF. The CDR3, as DNA: TGCGCCAGCAGCCGACAGGTAGGCTCCACTGAAGCTTTCTTT.

The count of this clone is one. V and J are TRBV11-2 and TRBJ2-2, with D perhaps TRBD2 (6 bases). The CDR3 has 12 amino acids. Per the germline V gene, CDR1 is SGHAT and CDR2 is FQNNGV. The V and J ends lost 1 base and 13 bases respectively, with 10 bases between them. The CDR3 region is CASSLVQGGLFF. The DNA for the CDR3 is TGTGCCAGCAGCTTAGTCCAGGGAGGGCTGTTTTTT.

V gene TRBV6-5 combines with J gene TRBJ1-1, with D possibly TRBD1 on 5 matching bases. This CDR3 is 13 amino acids long. The V gene's germline CDR1 is MNHEY and CDR2 SVGAGI. The V and J ends lost 6 bases and 8 bases respectively, with 16 bases between them. The CDR3 loop reads CASRSNLDREAFF. The CDR3 coding sequence is TGTGCCAGCAGATCAAACCTCGACAGAGAAGCTTTCTTT.

This clone showed up just once. The chain carries TRBV19 and TRBJ1-2; possibly TRBD1 for D (5 bases). Germline V gene lookup returns CDR1 LNHDA and CDR2 SQIVND (reference sequence). V was trimmed by 7 bases and J by 7 bases, leaving 22 bases between them. CDR3 length: 15 residues. CDR3 amino acids: CASTPGRWDVAGYTF. The DNA of the CDR3 is TGTGCCAGTACTCCAGGGAGGTGGGATGTGGCTGGCTACACCTTC.

The chain couples TRBV30 to TRBJ1-1; D might be TRBD1 (6 bases). CDR1 and CDR2 from the germline V gene are GTSNPN and SVGIG (reference sequence). This CDR3 has 12 amino acids. Trimming removed 5 bases at V and 11 bases at J, with 18 bases between. CDR3 protein: CAWGSTGRVAFF. In DNA, the CDR3 is TGTGCCTGGGGGTCCACAGGGCGTGTCGCTTTCTTT.

V and J are TRBV5-6 and TRBJ1-1, with TRBD1 matching 8 bases. V lost 3 bases, J lost 0 bases, and 4 bases stayed unmatched. Germline V gene sequence: CDR1 SGHDT, CDR2 YYEEEE. This CDR3 region has 15 residues. Here the CDR3 DNA reads TGTGCCAGCAGCTCCCGACAGGGGATGAACACTGAAGCTTTCTTT. Its translation: CASSSRQGMNTEAFF. The variable domain in full, with the rest retrieved from reference TRBV5-6 and TRBJ1-1, is DAGVTQSPTHLIKTRGQQVTLRCSPKSGHDTVSWYQQALGQGPQFIFQYYEEEERQRGNFPDRFSGHQFPNYSSELNVNALLLGDSALYLCASSSRQGMNTEAFFGQGTRLTVV.

Here the CDR3 DNA reads TGTGCCAGCAGCAAACGAACAGGGGACGAATACCTCTCCTCCTATAATTCACCCCTCCACTTT. It encodes CASSKRTGDEYLSSYNSPLHF. The genes are TRBV21-1 and TRBJ1-6; whether TRBD1, the table's D call, matches the DNA was not checked. TRBV21-1 is classified as a pseudogene. The CDR3 has 21 residues.

The V call is TRBV7-2, the J call TRBJ2-1, with a tentative D call TRBD2 (6 bases). V lost 3 bases and J lost 4, with 13 bases in between. CDR3 size: 15 residues. CDR1 and CDR2 from the germline V gene are SGHTA and FQGNSA. The CDR3 DNA reads as TGTGCCAGCAGCTTCTTTAGCGGTGGGTACAATGAGCAGTTCTTC. As protein: CASSFFSGGYNEQFF.

The chain recombines TRBV15 with TRBJ1-6, with 7 bases matching TRBD1. The CDR3 runs 15 residues. Trimming cost V 3 bases and J 7 bases; bases outside gene matches: 6. Germline CDR1 is LNHNV and CDR2 is YYDKDF (reference sequence). DNA for the CDR3: TGTGCCACCAGCAGTGAAAGACAGGGAAATTCACCCCTCCACTTT. Amino acids: CATSSERQGNSPLHF.